This TCR beta chain was obtained from a study of Graves' ophthalmopathy and Graves' hyperthyroidism. Study outcomes and limitations: A majority of expanded thyroid clonotypes exceeding 0.001 frequency were likewise present in blood.

Amplification from RNA transcripts yielded the TCR beta CDR3 regions. HTBI primers were used in a first-round RT-PCR, which preceded a second-round multiplex PCR. TCRdb re-analysed the multiplex PCR reads in MiXCR, keeping a single row per CDR3 protein. Here the sample spans 600,000 to 700,000 distinct CDR3 sequences, more than 40% being singletons. With regard to this clonotype: Its antigen is unknown.

The diagnosis combined clinical symptoms, thyroxine, TRAb, thyroid ultrasound and orbital computed tomography scans. The PBMCs had their origin in roughly 9.8 ml of fresh peripheral blood. The specimen was peripheral blood. The source of this sequence is an adult man with Graves' ophthalmopathy.

CDR3 amino acids: CASSLRQGFQPQHF. CDR3 sequence (DNA): TGTGCCAGCAGTTTAAGACAGGGTTTTCAGCCCCAGCATTTT. This chain uses TRBV12-3 or TRBV12-4 with TRBJ1-5, with 7 bases identical to TRBD1. The CDR3 extends over 14 amino acids. V trimming: 2 bases; J trimming: 6 bases; junction bases outside the gene matches: 4.